This TCR beta chain originates from a study of cytomegalovirus exposure and HLA in healthy donors. Study information: A prior study identified approximately 120 million unique TCR beta sequences from about 179 million T cells. Overall study results and limits: In a later analysis, HLA-associated TCR beta chains were more clonally expanded than equally common others. In a later analysis, an Asian-associated ancestry cluster reportedly showed fewer N-insertions than the roughly 700-donor mean.

A remark on this clone: Its matching antigen is unknown.

Trimming took 0 bases from V and 11 from J; bases not matched to a gene: 6. Germline V gene lookup returns CDR1 MNHEY and CDR2 SVGAGI. The CDR3 is made up of 13 amino acids. The study ran its PCR with 60 Vbeta and 13 Jbeta primers. The protocol was immunoSEQ multiplex PCR, while the TCRdb copy is restricted to in-frame clones and leaves out a portion. The table includes about 200,000 clones, about 79% detected once. The sample consisted of PBMCs. This receptor was obtained from a young man in good health and CMV-seronegative. The chain recombines TRBV6-5 with TRBJ1-1; TRBD1 aligns across 7 bases. CDR3 loop: CASSYSPRGPAFF. CDR3 in DNA: TGTGCCAGCAGTTACTCGCCGAGGGGGCCGGCTTTCTTT.